This T cell receptor (beta chain) comes out of a study of beta chain features in type 1 diabetes. Study-level background: Sorted cells examined across all samples numbered around 100 million.

Isolated RNA was reverse transcribed in full, so expressed TCRB transcripts were sequenced. Produced via immunoSEQ multiplex PCR; TCRdb's table is partial and in-frame only. The sample carries roughly 300,000 clones, around 9.7% recorded once. Germline CDR1 and CDR2: SQVTM and ANQGSEA. V lost 3 bases and J 6 bases, leaving 12 bases between the germline ends. CDR3 size: 13 residues. Study-wide results and limits: Type 1 diabetes patients showed fewer insertions and more deletions at VDJ junctions. For patients, the naive, central memory and Treg TCRB repertoires appeared more alike than for healthy donors. Shorter TCRB CDR3s, moderately but significantly so, marked every one of the four CD4+ subsets in Type 1 diabetes patients.

This clone was recorded a few times. Its target is not known. The rearrangement joins TRBV29-1 to TRBJ1-5; possibly TRBD1 for D (5 bases). This clonotype was sampled from a man aged 30 to 39 with type 1 diabetes. Specimen: central memory CD4+ T cells from blood. As DNA, the CDR3 is TGCAGCGTTGATTTCGGGGCGGGTCAGCCCCAGCATTTT. It encodes CSVDFGAGQPQHF. Looking up the rest from reference TRBV29-1 and TRBJ1-5 gives the full variable domain: SAVISQKPSRDICQRGTSLTIQCQVDSQVTMMFWYRQQPGQSLTLIATANQGSEATYESGFVIDKFPISRPNLTFSTLTVSNMSPEDSSIYLCSVDFGAGQPQHFGDGTRLSIL.